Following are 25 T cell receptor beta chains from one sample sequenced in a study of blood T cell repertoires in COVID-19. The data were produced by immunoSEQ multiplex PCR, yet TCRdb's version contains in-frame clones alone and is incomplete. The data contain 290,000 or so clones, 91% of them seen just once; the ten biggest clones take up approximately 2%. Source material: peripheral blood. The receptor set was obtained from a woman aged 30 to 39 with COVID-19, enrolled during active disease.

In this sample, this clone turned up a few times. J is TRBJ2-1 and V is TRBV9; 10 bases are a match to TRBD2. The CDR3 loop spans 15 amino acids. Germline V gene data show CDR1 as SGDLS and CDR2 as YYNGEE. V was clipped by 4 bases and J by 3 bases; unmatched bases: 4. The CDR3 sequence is CASSYGLADYNEQFF. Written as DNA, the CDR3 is TGTGCCAGCAGCTATGGACTAGCGGACTACAATGAGCAGTTCTTC. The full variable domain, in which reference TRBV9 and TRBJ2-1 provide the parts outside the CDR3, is DSGVTQTPKHLITATGQRVTLRCSPRSGDLSVYWYQQSLDQGLQFLIQYYNGEERAKGNILERFSAQQFPDLHSELNLSSLELGDSALYFCASSYGLADYNEQFFGPGTRLTVL.

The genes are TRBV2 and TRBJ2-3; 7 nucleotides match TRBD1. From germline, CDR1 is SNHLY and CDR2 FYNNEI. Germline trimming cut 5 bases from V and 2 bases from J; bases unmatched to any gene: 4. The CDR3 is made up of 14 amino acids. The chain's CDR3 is CASSRTGYTDTQYF. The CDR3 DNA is TGTGCCAGCAGTCGGACAGGATACACAGATACGCAGTATTTT.

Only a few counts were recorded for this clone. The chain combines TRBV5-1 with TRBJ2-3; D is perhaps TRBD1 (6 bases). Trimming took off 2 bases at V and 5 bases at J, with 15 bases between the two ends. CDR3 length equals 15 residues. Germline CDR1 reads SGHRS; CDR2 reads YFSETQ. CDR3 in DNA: TGCGCCAGCAGCTTTATCGACAGGAATATAGATACGCAGTATTTT. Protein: CASSFIDRNIDTQYF.

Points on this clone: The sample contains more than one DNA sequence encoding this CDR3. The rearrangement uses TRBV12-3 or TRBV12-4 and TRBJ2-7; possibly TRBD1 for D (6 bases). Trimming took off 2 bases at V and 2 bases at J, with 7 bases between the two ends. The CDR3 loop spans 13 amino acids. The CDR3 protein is CASSLQGPYEQYF. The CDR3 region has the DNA TGTGCCAGCAGTTTACAGGGGCCCTACGAGCAGTACTTC.

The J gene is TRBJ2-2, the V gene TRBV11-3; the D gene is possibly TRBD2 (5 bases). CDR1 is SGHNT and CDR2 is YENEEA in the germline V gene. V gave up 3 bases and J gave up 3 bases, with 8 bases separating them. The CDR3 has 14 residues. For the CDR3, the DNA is TGTGCCAGCAGCTTGATGAGGGACACCGGGGAGCTGTTTTTT. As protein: CASSLMRDTGELFF. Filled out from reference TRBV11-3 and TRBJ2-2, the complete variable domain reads EAGVVQSPRYKIIEKKQPVAFWCNPISGHNTLYWYLQNLGQGPELLIRYENEEAVDDSQLPKDRFSAERLKGVDSTLKIQPAELGDSAVYLCASSLMRDTGELFFGEGSRLTVL.

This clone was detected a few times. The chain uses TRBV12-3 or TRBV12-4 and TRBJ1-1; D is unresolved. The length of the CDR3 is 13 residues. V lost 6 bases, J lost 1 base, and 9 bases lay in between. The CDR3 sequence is CASSPGGNTEAFF. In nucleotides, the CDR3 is TGTGCCAGCAGCCCCGGCGGGAACACTGAAGCTTTCTTT.

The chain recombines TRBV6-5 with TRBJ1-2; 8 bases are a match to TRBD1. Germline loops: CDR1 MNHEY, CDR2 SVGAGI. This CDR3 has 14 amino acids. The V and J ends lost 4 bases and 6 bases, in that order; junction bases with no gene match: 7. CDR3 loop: CASSSRTGKNGYTF. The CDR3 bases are TGTGCCAGCAGTTCCCGGACAGGGAAGAATGGCTACACCTTC.

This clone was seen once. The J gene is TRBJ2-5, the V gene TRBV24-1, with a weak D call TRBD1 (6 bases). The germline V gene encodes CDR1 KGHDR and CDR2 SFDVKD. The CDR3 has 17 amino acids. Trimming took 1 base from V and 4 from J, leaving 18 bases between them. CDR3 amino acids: CATSDFLPGTSRETQYF. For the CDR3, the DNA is TGTGCCACCAGTGATTTCCTTCCCGGGACATCGAGAGAGACCCAGTACTTC.

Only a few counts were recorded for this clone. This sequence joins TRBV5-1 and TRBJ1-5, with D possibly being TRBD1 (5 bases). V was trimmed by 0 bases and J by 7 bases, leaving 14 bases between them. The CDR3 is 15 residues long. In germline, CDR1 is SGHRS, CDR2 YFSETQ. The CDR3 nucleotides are TGCGCCAGCAGCTTGGCCCCGACAGAAGGGCAGCCCCAGCATTTT. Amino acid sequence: CASSLAPTEGQPQHF.

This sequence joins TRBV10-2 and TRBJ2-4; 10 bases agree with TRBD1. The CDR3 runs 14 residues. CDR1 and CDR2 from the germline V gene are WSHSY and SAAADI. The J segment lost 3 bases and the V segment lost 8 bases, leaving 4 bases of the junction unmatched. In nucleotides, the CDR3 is TGCGCCAGCTCCGGGACAGGGGTCAAAAACATTCAGTACTTC. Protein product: CASSGTGVKNIQYF.

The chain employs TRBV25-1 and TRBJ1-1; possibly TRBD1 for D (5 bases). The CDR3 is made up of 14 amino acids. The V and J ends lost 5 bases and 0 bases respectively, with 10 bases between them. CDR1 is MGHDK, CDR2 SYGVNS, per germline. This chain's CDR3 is CASSRGNLNTEAFF. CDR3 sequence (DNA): TGTGCCAGCAGTCGGGGGAATCTGAACACTGAAGCTTTCTTT. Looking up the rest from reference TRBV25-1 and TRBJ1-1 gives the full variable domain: EADIYQTPRYLVIGTGKKITLECSQTMGHDKMYWYQQDPGMELHLIHYSYGVNSTEKGDLSSESTVSRIRTEHFPLTLESARPSHTSQYLCASSRGNLNTEAFFGQGTRLTVV.

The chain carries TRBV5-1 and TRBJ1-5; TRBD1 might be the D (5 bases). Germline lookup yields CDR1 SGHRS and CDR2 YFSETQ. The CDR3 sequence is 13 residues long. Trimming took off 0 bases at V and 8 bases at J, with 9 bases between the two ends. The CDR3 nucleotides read TGCGCCAGCAGCTTGGGGGGCCCGGAGCCCCAGCATTTT. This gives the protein CASSLGGPEPQHF.

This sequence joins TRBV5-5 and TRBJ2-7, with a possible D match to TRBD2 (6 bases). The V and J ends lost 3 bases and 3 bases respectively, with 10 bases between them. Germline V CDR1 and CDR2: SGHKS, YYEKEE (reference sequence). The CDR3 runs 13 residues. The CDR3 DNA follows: TGTGCCAGCAGCTCCCGACTAGACTACGAGCAGTACTTC. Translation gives CASSSRLDYEQYF.

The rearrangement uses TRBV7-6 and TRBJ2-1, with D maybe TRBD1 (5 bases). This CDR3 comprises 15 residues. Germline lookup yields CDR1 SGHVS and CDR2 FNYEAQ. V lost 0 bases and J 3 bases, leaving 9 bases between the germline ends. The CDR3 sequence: CASSLAGRDYNEQFF. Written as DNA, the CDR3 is TGTGCCAGCAGCTTAGCTGGCAGGGACTACAATGAGCAGTTCTTC.

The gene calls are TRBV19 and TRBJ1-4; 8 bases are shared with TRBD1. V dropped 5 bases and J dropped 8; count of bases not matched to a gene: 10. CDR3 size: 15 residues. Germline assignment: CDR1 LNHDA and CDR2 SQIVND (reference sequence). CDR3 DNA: TGTGCCAGTAGTTTACGGACAGGGATGGAAGAAAAACTGTTTTTT. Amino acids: CASSLRTGMEEKLFF.

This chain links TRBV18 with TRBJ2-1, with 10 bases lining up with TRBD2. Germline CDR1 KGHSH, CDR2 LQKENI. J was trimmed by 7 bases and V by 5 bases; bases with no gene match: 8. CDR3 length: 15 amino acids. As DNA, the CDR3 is TGTGCCAGCTCAGAACTAGCGGGAAAAGTGAATGAGCAGTTCTTC. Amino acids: CASSELAGKVNEQFF.

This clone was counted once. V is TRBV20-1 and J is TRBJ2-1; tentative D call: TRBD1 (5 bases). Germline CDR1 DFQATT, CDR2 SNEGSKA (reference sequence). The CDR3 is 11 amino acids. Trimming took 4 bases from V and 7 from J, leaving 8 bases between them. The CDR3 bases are TGCAGTGCTACACAGGAGAATGAGCAGTTCTTC. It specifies CSATQENEQFF.

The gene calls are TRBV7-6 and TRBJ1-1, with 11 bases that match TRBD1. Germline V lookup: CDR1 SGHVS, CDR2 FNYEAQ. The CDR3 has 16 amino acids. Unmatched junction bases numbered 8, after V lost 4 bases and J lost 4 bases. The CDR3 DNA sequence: TGTGCCAGCAGCTCCAGGACCGGGACAGGGGGCACTGAAGCTTTCTTT. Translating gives CASSSRTGTGGTEAFF. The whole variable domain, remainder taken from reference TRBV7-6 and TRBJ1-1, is GAGVSQSPRYKVTKRGQDVALRCDPISGHVSLYWYRQALGQGPEFLTYFNYEAQQDKSGLPNDRFSAERPEGSISTLTIQRTEQRDSAMYRCASSSRTGTGGTEAFFGQGTRLTVV.

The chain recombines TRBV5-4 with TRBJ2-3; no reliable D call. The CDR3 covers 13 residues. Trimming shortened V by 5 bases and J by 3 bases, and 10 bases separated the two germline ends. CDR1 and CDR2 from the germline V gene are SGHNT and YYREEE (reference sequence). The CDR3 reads CASSFPGTDTQYF. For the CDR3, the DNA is TGTGCCAGCAGTTTCCCGGGTACAGATACGCAGTATTTT.

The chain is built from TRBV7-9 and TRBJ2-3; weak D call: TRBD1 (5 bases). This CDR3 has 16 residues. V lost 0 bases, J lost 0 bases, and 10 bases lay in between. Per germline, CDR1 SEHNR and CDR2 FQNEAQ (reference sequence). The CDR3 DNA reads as TGTGCCAGCAGCTTAGCATCACAGGATAGCACAGATACGCAGTATTTT. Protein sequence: CASSLASQDSTDTQYF.

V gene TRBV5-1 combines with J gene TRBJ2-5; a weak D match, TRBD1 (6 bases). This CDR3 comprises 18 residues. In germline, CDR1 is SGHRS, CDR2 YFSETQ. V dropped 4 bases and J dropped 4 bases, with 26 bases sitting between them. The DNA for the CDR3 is TGCGCCAGCAGCCTCTCAGCAAGTTTTTCGGGACAAGGAGAGACCCAGTACTTC. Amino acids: CASSLSASFSGQGETQYF.

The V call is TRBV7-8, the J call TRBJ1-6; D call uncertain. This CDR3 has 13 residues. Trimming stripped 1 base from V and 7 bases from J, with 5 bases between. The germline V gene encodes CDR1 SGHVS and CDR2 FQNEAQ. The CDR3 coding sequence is TGTGCCAGCAGCTTAGAGAGGAATTCACCCCTCCACTTT. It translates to CASSLERNSPLHF. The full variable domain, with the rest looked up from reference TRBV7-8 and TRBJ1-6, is GAGVSQSPRYKVAKRGQDVALRCDPISGHVSLFWYQQALGQGPEFLTYFQNEAQLDKSGLPSDRFFAERPEGSVSTLKIQRTQQEDSAVYLCASSLERNSPLHFGNGTRLTVT.

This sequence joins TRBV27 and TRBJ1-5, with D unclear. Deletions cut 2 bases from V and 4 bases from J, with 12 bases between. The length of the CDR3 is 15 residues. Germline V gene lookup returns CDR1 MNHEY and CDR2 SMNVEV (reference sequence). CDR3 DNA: TGTGCCAGCAGTTTAGCGGATCCGCGGAATCAGCCCCAGCATTTT. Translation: CASSLADPRNQPQHF.

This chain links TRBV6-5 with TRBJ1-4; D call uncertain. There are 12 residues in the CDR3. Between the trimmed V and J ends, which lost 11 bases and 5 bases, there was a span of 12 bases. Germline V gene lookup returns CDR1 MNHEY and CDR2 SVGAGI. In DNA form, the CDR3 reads TGTGCCGGAGGACGGCAAAATGAAAAACTGTTTTTT. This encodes CAGGRQNEKLFF.

CDR3 nucleotides: TGCGCCAGCAGCTTGGGAACGAGCTCCTATAATTCACCCCTCCACTTT. Protein: CASSLGTSSYNSPLHF. V and J are TRBV5-1 and TRBJ1-6; D gene unclear. This CDR3 comprises 16 residues. V was cut by 0 bases and J by 0 bases, with 7 bases left in between. Germline lookup yields CDR1 SGHRS and CDR2 YFSETQ.